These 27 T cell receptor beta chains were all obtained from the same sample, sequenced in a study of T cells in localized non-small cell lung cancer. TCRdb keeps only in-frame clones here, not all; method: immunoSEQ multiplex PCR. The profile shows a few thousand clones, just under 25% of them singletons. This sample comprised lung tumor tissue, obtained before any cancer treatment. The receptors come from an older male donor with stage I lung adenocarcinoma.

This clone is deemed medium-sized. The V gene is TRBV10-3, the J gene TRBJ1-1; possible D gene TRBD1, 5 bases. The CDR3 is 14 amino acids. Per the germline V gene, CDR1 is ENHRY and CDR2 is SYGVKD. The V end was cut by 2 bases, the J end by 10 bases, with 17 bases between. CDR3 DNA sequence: TGTGCCATCAGTGAGAAAAATCCGGGACCGGGAGCTTTCTTT. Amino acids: CAISEKNPGPGAFF.

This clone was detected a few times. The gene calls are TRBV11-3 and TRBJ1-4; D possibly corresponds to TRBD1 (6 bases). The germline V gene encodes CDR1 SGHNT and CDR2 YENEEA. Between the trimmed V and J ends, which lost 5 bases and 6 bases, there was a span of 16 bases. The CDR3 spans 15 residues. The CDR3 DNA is TGTGCCAGCAGCCCCGGGTCCTACAGGGATGAAAAACTGTTTTTT. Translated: CASSPGSYRDEKLFF. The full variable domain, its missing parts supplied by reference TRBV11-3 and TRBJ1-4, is EAGVVQSPRYKIIEKKQPVAFWCNPISGHNTLYWYLQNLGQGPELLIRYENEEAVDDSQLPKDRFSAERLKGVDSTLKIQPAELGDSAVYLCASSPGSYRDEKLFFGSGTQLSVL.

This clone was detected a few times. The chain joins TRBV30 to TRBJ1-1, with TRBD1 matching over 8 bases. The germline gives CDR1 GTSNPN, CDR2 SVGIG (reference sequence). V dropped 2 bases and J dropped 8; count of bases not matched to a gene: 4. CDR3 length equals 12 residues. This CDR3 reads CAWSKQGGEAFF. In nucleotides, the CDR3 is TGTGCCTGGAGTAAACAGGGGGGGGAAGCTTTCTTT.

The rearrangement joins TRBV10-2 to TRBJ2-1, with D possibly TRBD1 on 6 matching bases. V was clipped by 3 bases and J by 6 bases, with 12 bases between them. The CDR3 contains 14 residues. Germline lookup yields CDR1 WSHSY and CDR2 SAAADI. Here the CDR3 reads CASSDNQGPNEQFF. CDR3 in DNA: TGCGCCAGCAGTGATAACCAGGGGCCCAATGAGCAGTTCTTC.

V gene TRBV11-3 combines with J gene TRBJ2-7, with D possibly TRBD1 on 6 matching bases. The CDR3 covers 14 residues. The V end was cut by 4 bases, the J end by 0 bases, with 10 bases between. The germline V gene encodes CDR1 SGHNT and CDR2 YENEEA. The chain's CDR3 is CASSSDRFSYEQYF. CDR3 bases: TGTGCCAGCAGCTCAGACAGGTTCTCCTACGAGCAGTACTTC.

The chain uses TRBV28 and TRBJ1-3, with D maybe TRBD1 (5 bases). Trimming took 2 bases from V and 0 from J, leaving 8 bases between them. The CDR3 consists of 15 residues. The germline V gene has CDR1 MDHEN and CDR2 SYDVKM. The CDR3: CASSLGGSSGNTIYF. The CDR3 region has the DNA TGTGCCAGCAGTTTAGGGGGGAGCTCTGGAAACACCATATATTTT.

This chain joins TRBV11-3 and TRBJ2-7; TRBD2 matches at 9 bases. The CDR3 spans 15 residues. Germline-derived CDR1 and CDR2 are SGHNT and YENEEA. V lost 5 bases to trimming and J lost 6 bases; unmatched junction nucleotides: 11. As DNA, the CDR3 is TGTGCCAGCAGCCTTATTTCCGGGACTAGCCGCGAGCAGTACTTC. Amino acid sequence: CASSLISGTSREQYF.

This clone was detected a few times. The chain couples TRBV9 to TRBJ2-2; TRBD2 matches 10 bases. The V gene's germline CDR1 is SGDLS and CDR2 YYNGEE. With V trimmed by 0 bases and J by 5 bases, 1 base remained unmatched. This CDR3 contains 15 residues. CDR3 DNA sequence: TGTGCCAGCAGCGTAGAGACTAGCGGGACCGGGGAGCTGTTTTTT. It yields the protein CASSVETSGTGELFF.

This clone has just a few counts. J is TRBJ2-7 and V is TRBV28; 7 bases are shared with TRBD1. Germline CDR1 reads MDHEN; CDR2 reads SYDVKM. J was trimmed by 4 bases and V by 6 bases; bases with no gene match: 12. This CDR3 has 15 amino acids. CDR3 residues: CASRSAEGARYEQYF. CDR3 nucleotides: TGTGCCAGCAGGTCCGCCGAGGGGGCGAGGTACGAGCAGTACTTC.

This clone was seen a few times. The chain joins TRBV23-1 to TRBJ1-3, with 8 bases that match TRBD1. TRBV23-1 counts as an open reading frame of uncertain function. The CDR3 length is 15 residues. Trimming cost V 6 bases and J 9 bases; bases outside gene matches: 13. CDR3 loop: CASSTPDRGITTIYF. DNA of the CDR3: TGCGCCAGCAGCACACCTGACAGGGGCATAACCACCATATATTTT.

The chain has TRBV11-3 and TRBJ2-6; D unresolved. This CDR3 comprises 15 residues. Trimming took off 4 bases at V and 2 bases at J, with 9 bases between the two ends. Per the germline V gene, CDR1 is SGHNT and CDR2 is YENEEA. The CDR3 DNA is TGTGCCAGCAGCTCTATTCAGCCTGGGGCCAACGTCCTGACTTTC. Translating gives CASSSIQPGANVLTF.

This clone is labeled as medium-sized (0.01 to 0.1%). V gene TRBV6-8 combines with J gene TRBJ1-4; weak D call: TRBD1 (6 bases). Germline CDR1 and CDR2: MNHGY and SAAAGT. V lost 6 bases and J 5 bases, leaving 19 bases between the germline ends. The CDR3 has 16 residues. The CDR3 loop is CASSSLPGHQNEKLFF. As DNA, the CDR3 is TGTGCCAGCAGCTCCCTCCCGGGACACCAGAATGAAAAACTGTTTTTT.

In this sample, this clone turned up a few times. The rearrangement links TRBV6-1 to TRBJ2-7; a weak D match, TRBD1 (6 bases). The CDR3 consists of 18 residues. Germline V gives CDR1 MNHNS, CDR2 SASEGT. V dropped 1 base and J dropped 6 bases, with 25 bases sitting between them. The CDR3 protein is CASSEGVLRSGTPIEQYF. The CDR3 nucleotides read TGTGCCAGCAGTGAAGGGGTTCTAAGATCCGGGACACCCATCGAGCAGTACTTC.

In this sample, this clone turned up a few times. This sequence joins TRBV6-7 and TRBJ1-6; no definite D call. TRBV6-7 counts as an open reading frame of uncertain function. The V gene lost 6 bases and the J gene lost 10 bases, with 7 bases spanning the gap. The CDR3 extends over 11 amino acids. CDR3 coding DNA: TGTGCCAGCAGCCGTGACTCACCCCTCCACTTT. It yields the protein CASSRDSPLHF.

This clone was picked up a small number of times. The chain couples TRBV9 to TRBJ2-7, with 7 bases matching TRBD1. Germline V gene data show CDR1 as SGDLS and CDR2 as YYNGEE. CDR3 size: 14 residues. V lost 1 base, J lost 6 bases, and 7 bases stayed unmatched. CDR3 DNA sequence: TGTGCCAGCAGCGTACAAGGACAGGCCTCCGAGCAGTACTTC. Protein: CASSVQGQASEQYF.

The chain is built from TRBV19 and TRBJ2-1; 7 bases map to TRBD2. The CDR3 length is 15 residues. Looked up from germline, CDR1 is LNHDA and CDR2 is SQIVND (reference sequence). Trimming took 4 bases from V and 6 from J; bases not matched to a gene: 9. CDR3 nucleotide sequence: TGTGCCAGTAGTAAGGGGAGCGGGGATCGCAATGAGCAGTTCTTC. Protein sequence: CASSKGSGDRNEQFF.

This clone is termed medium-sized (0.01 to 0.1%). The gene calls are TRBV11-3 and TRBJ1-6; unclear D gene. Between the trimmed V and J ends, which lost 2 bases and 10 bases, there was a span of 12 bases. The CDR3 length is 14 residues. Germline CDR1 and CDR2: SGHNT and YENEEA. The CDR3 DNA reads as TGTGCCAGCAGCTTAAATCGGGGATCCTCACCCCTCCACTTT. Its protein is CASSLNRGSSPLHF. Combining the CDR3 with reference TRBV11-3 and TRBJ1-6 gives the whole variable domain EAGVVQSPRYKIIEKKQPVAFWCNPISGHNTLYWYLQNLGQGPELLIRYENEEAVDDSQLPKDRFSAERLKGVDSTLKIQPAELGDSAVYLCASSLNRGSSPLHFGNGTRLTVT.

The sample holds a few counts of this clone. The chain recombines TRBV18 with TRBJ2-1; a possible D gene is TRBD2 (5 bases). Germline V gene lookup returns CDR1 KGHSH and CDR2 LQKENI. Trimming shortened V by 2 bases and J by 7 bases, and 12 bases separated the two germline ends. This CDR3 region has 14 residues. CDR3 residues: CASSPNGIGNEQFF. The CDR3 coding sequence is TGTGCCAGCTCACCAAACGGGATAGGGAATGAGCAGTTCTTC. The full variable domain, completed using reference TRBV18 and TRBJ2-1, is NAGVMQNPRHLVRRRGQEARLRCSPMKGHSHVYWYRQLPEEGLKFMVYLQKENIIDESGMPKERFSAEFPKEGPSILRIQQVVRGDSAAYFCASSPNGIGNEQFFGPGTRLTVL.

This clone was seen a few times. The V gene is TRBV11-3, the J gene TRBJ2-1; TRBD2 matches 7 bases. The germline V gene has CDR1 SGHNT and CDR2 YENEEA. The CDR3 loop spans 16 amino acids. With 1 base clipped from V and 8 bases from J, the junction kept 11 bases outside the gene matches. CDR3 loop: CASSLGGKGGSYEQFF. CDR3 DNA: TGTGCCAGCAGCTTAGGAGGGAAGGGAGGGAGCTATGAGCAGTTCTTC.

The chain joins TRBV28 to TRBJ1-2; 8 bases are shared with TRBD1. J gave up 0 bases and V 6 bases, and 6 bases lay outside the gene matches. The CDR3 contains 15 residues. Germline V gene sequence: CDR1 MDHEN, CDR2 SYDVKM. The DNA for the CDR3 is TGTGCCAGCAGCCCGGGGACAGGTGCTAACTATGGCTACACCTTC. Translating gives CASSPGTGANYGYTF.

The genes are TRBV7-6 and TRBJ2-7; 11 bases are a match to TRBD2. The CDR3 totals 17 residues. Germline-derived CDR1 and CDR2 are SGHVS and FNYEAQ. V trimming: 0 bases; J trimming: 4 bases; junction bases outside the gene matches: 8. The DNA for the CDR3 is TGTGCCAGCAGCTTAGCGCTTCGGGCTAGCGGGAGGTACGAGCAGTACTTC. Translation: CASSLALRASGRYEQYF.

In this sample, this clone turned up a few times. The CDR3 DNA follows: TGTGCCAGTATTGCTTCAAGGGTGATGAACACCGGGGAGCTGTTTTTT. Translation: CASIASRVMNTGELFF. This chain links TRBV19 with TRBJ2-2; unclear D gene. The CDR3 contains 16 residues. Trimming cost V 7 bases and J 1 base, with 16 bases left between them. The germline gives CDR1 LNHDA, CDR2 SQIVND (reference sequence).

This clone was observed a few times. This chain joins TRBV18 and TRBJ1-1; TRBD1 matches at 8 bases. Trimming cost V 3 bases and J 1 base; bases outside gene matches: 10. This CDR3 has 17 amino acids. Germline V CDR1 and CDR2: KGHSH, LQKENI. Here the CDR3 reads CASSPIPRGTGNTEAFF. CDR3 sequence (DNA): TGTGCCAGCTCACCGATCCCAAGAGGGACAGGGAACACTGAAGCTTTCTTT.

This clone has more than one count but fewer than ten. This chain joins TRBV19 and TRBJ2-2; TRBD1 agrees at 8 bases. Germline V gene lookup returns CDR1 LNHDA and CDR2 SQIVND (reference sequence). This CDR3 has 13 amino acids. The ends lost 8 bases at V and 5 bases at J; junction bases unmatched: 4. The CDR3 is CASGRGQTGELFF. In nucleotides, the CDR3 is TGTGCCAGTGGCAGGGGGCAGACCGGGGAGCTGTTTTTT.

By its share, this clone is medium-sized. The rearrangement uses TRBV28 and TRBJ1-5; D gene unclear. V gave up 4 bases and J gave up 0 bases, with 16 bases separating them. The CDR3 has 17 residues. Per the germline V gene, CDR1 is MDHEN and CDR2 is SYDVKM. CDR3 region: CASSSLPGRDSNQPQHF. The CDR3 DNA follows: TGTGCCAGCAGTTCCCTTCCCGGGAGGGATAGCAATCAGCCCCAGCATTTT.

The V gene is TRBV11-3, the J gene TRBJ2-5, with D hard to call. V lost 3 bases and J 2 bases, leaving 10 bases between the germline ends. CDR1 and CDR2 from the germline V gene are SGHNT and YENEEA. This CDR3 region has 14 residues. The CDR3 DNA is TGTGCCAGCAGCTTTAAGTCAGGACAAGAGACCCAGTACTTC. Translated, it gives CASSFKSGQETQYF.

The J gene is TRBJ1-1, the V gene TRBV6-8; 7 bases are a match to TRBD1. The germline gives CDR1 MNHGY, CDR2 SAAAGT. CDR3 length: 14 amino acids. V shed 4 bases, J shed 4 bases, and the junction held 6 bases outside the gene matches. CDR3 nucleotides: TGTGCCAGCAGTTCAAATAACAGGGGCACTGAAGCTTTCTTT. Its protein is CASSSNNRGTEAFF.